This T cell receptor beta chain came from a study of cytomegalovirus exposure and HLA in healthy donors. The germline V gene has CDR1 MNHNS and CDR2 SASEGT. Trimming shortened V by 5 bases and J by 4 bases, and 9 bases separated the two germline ends. The CDR3 runs 12 residues. 13 Jbeta primers and 60 Vbeta primers were used for the PCR. Measured with immunoSEQ multiplex PCR; TCRdb has only the in-frame clones, and not every one. This table holds about 230,000 clones, about 89% found once. Whole-study findings and limits: According to a later analysis, most TCR beta chains associated with CMV appeared HLA-restricted. In a later analysis, HLA-C alleles had the fewest associated TCRs, DRB1 alleles the most. TCR sequences were mostly rare, though some public TCRs occurred in many donors. Later genetic work tied a missense DCLRE1C variant to beta-chain V and J trimming.

Note on this clone: The antigen remains undetermined.

The receptor was isolated from a young woman in good health and CMV-seronegative. The specimen sequenced was PBMCs. The chain joins TRBV6-1 to TRBJ2-7; D is possibly TRBD2 (5 bases). In DNA, the CDR3 is TGTGCCAGCAGTTCCCGGAGGTACGAGCAGTACTTC. Amino acid sequence: CASSSRRYEQYF.